These 9 T cell receptor beta chains were all obtained from the same sample, sequenced in a study of T-cell memory formation after mild COVID-19. TCRdb independently ran MiXCR on the 5' RACE reads; one entry per CDR3 protein. The profile shows hundreds of thousands of distinct CDR3 sequences, 28% of them singletons. Input material: PBMCs or a T cell subset sorted from them (not recorded which). Receptors originate from an adult woman who had mild COVID-19 (a few samples of this study predate the infection). Cell type and time point are not known.

The chain recombines TRBV4-1 with TRBJ1-5; possibly TRBD1 for D (6 bases). The germline V and J ends were trimmed by 1 base and 11 bases, with 18 bases remaining between them. In germline, CDR1 is MGHRA, CDR2 YSYEKL. This CDR3 contains 15 residues. CDR3 sequence reads: CASSQATGTQYAQHF. In nucleotides, the CDR3 is TGCGCCAGCAGCCAAGCCACCGGGACACAATATGCCCAGCATTTT.

The gene calls are TRBV6-1 and TRBJ2-7; D remains unclear. The CDR3 runs 12 residues. CDR1 is MNHNS, CDR2 SASEGT, per germline. The germline V and J ends were trimmed by 6 bases and 3 bases, with 9 bases remaining between them. The CDR3 DNA follows: TGTGCCAGCAGAAATCCGAGCTACGAGCAGTACTTC. Amino acids: CASRNPSYEQYF.

This chain joins TRBV19 and TRBJ2-6, with 11 bases lining up with TRBD1. Germline CDR1 and CDR2: LNHDA and SQIVND (reference sequence). Trimming cost V 1 base and J 1 base; bases outside gene matches: 0. The CDR3 consists of 17 residues. The CDR3 nucleotides are TGTGCCAGTAGTATAGGGGACAGGGGGTCTGGGGCCAACGTCCTGACTTTC. It codes for CASSIGDRGSGANVLTF.

This clonotype has a handful of counts. V is TRBV7-9 and J is TRBJ2-1; D not resolved. The CDR3 has 15 amino acids. The germline V gene encodes CDR1 SEHNR and CDR2 FQNEAQ (reference sequence). The V end was cut by 0 bases, the J end by 4 bases, with 10 bases between. In DNA form, the CDR3 reads TGTGCCAGCAGCTTAGCGGCCATGGAGTACAATGAGCAGTTCTTC. Amino acid sequence: CASSLAAMEYNEQFF.

This clonotype was detected only a few times. The V call is TRBV9, the J call TRBJ1-1, with D perhaps matching TRBD1 (6 bases). There are 15 residues in the CDR3. Trimming cost V 2 bases and J 2 bases, with 13 bases left between them. Per the germline V gene, CDR1 is SGDLS and CDR2 is YYNGEE. The CDR3 reads CASSVGGFLNTEAFF. The DNA of the CDR3 is TGTGCCAGCAGCGTCGGGGGCTTCCTAAACACTGAAGCTTTCTTT.

This clonotype has only a few counts. V gene TRBV5-1 combines with J gene TRBJ2-5, with no clear D. Trimming removed 0 bases from V and 4 bases from J, with 10 bases in between. The CDR3 covers 14 residues. Germline lookup yields CDR1 SGHRS and CDR2 YFSETQ. The CDR3 coding sequence is TGCGCCAGCAGCTTGGGTCCGGTGGGAGAGACCCAGTACTTC. It yields the protein CASSLGPVGETQYF.

This clonotype was counted between two and nine times. The chain carries TRBV7-9 and TRBJ1-4, with D tentatively TRBD1 (6 bases). Trimming shortened V by 8 bases and J by 7 bases, and 17 bases separated the two germline ends. CDR1 SEHNR and CDR2 FQNEAQ come from the germline V gene (reference sequence). The CDR3 totals 14 residues. CDR3 amino acids: CASSVRDKLEKLFF. In nucleotides, the CDR3 is TGTGCCAGCTCAGTCCGGGACAAGCTTGAAAAACTGTTTTTT.

The chain employs TRBV29-1 and TRBJ2-3, with D perhaps TRBD1 (6 bases). Germline CDR1 and CDR2: SQVTM and ANQGSEA. V was cut by 4 bases and J by 2 bases, with 25 bases left in between. The CDR3 sequence is 18 residues long. CDR3 in DNA: TGCAGCGTTGCGGGAAACCTAGGGACAATTTTGCTCACAGATACGCAGTATTTT. Protein sequence: CSVAGNLGTILLTDTQYF.

This clonotype has only a few counts. This chain connects TRBV7-9 to TRBJ2-5; TRBD2 is a possible D gene (5 bases). V lost 8 bases to trimming and J lost 0 bases, with 10 bases between them. Germline CDR1 is SEHNR and CDR2 is FQNEAQ (reference sequence). The CDR3 consists of 13 residues. The CDR3 loop is CASGREYQETQYF. The CDR3 nucleotides read TGTGCCAGCGGAAGGGAGTACCAAGAGACCCAGTACTTC.